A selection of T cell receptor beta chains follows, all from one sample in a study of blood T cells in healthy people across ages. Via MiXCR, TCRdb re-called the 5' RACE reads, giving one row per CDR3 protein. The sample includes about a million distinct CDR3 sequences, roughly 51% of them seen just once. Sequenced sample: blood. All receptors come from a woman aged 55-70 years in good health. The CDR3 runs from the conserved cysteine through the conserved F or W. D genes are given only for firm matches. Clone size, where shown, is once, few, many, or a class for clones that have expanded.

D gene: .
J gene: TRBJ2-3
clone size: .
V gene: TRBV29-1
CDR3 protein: CSVEGSGVSTDTQYF
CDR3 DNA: TGCAGCGTTGAAGGGTCGGGGGTCAGCACAGATACGCAGTATTTT

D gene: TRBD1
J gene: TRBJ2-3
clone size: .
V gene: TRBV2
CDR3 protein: CASSGQGQGPDTQYF
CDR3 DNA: TGTGCCAGCAGTGGGCAGGGACAGGGCCCAGATACGCAGTATTTT

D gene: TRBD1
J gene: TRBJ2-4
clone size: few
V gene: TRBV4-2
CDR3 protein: CASSRPGTGFQNIQYF
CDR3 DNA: TGTGCCAGCAGCCGCCCCGGGACAGGGTTTCAAAACATTCAGTACTTC

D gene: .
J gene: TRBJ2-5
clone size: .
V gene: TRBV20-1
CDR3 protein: CSAGKHDSTQYF
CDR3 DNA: TGCAGTGCCGGGAAACATGACTCGACCCAGTACTTC

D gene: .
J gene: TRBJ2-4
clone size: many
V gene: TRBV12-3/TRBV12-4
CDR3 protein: CASSWGVAIQYF
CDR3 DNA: TGTGCCAGCAGTTGGGGGGTGGCCATTCAGTACTTC

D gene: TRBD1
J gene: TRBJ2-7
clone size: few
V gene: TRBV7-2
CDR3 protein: CASSRRRDRVSYEQYF
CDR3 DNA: TGTGCCAGCAGCAGGCGCCGGGACAGGGTTTCCTACGAGCAGTACTTC

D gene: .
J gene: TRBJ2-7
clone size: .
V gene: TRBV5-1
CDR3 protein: CASSPGHQGPYEQYF
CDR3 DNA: TGCGCCAGCAGCCCCGGACACCAGGGCCCCTACGAGCAGTACTTC

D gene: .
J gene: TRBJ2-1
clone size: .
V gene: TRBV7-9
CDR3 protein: CASSYRTDNGQFF
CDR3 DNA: TGTGCCAGCAGCTACCGGACTGACAATGGGCAGTTCTTC

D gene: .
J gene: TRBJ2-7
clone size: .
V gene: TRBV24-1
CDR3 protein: CATSDFSTAGEQYF
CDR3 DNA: TGTGCCACCAGTGATTTTAGTACGGCCGGCGAGCAGTACTTC

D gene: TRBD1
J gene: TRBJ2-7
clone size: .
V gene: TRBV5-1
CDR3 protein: CASRKTGAYEQYF
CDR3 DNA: TGCGCCAGCAGAAAGACAGGGGCCTACGAGCAGTACTTC

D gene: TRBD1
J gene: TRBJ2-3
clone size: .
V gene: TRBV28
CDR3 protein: CASSNRGSSTDTQYF
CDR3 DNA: TGTGCCAGCAGTAACAGGGGCTCTAGCACAGATACGCAGTATTTT

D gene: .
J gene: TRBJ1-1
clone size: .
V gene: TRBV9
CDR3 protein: CASSAPCAFF
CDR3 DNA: TGTGCCAGCAGCGCTCCTTGCGCTTTCTTT

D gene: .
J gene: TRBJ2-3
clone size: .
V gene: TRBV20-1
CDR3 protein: CSASWGTPISTDTQYF
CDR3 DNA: TGCAGTGCTAGTTGGGGCACACCAATAAGCACAGATACGCAGTATTTT

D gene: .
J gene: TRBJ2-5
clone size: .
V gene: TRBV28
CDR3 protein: CASRPGTGETQYF
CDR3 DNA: TGTGCCAGCAGACCCGGAACAGGGGAGACCCAGTACTTC

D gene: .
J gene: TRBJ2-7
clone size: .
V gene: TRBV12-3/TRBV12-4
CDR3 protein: CASSFGETYEQYF
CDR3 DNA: TGTGCCAGCAGTTTCGGGGAAACCTACGAGCAGTACTTC

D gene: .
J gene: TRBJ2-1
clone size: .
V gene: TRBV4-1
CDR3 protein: CASSQAPAGSVNEQFF
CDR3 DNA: TGCGCCAGCAGCCAAGCGCCAGCGGGTAGTGTTAATGAGCAGTTCTTC

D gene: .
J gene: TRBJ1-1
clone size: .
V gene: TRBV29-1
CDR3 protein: CSVKSGSTEAFF
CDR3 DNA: TGCAGCGTCAAATCAGGGAGCACTGAAGCTTTCTTT

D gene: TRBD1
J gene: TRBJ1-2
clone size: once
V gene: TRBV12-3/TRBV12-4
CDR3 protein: CASSFGTGPFYGYTF
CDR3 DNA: TGTGCCAGCAGTTTCGGGACAGGACCTTTCTATGGCTACACCTTC

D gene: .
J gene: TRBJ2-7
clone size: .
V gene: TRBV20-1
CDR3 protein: CTWGALVNYEQYF
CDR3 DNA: TGCACGTGGGGCGCCTTAGTGAACTACGAGCAGTACTTC

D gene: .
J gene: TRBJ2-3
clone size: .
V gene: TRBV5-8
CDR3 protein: CASSLPGASHTQYF
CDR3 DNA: TGTGCCAGCAGCTTGCCGGGAGCATCCCATACGCAGTATTTT

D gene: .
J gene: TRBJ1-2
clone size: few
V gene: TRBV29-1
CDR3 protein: CSARAAYGYTF
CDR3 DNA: TGCAGCGCCAGGGCGGCCTATGGCTACACCTTC

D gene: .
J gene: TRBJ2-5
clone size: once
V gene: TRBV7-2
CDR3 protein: CAGSLIGTRQETQYF
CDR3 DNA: TGTGCCGGCAGCTTAATCGGGACAAGACAAGAGACCCAGTACTTC

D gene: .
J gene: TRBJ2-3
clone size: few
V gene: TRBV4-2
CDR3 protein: CASSQGIYGGGNTDTQYF
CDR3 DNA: TGTGCCAGCAGCCAAGGAATTTACGGCGGGGGCAACACAGATACGCAGTATTTT

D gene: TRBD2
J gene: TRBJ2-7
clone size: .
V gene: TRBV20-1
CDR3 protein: CSARVRRAGRGEQYF
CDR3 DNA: TGCAGTGCTAGAGTTAGACGAGCGGGGCGGGGCGAGCAGTACTTC

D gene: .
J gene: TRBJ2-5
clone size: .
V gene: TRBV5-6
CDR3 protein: CASARNGLEETQYF
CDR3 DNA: TGTGCCAGCGCAAGGAACGGGCTGGAAGAGACCCAGTACTTC

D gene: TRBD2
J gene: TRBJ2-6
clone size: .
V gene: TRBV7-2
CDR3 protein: CASRTNPGLAGVSGANVLTF
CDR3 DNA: TGTGCCAGCAGAACAAATCCGGGACTAGCGGGGGTATCTGGGGCCAACGTCCTGACTTTC

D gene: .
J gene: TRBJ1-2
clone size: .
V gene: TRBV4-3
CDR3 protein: CASSQVLQDSAYTF
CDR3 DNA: TGCGCCAGCAGCCAAGTGCTACAGGATAGTGCCTACACCTTC

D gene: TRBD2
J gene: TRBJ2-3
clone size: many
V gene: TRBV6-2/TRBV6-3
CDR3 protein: CASSSGLAGDGADTQYF
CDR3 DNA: TGTGCCAGCAGTTCGGGACTAGCGGGAGACGGGGCAGATACGCAGTATTTT